These T cell receptor beta chains were read from a single sample in a study of shared clonotypes between healthy human individuals. The method was immunoSEQ multiplex PCR; TCRdb's version includes in-frame clones alone and lacks a portion of them. Among 2 million to 2.5 million clones, over 85% were seen once, and the ten largest hold around 1.1%. What was sequenced was naive CD8+ T cells sorted from blood. The origin of the receptors is a man younger than 35 in good health. CDR3s include the opening cysteine and the closing phenylalanine or tryptophan. The D gene is left open where the match is weak. Rows may omit the clone size; those that give it use once, few, many or a size class.

d_call,j_call,v_call,clone_size,cdr3_aa,cdr3_nt
-,TRBJ1-1,TRBV11-2,-,CASSYGDGATEAFF,TGTGCCAGCAGCTATGGGGACGGGGCCACTGAAGCTTTCTTT
-,TRBJ2-7,TRBV30,once,CAGGVTDWIDIGAQSEQYF,TGTGCCGGTGGAGTGACGGACTGGATAGACATCGGGGCCCAATCCGAGCAGTACTTC
-,TRBJ2-5,TRBV29-1,-,CSVEETEETQYF,TGCAGCGTTGAAGAAACAGAAGAGACCCAGTACTTC
-,TRBJ2-7,TRBV11-2,-,CASSLELGAAYEQYF,TGTGCCAGCAGCTTAGAACTAGGTGCAGCCTACGAGCAGTACTTC
-,TRBJ2-7,TRBV9,-,CASSAPSSYEQYF,TGTGCCAGCAGCGCCCCGTCCTCGTACGAGCAGTACTTC
-,TRBJ2-3,TRBV6-6,-,CASSGDTDTQYF,TGTGCCAGCAGTGGGGACACAGATACGCAGTATTTT
-,TRBJ2-2,TRBV13,-,CASSLRGETGELFF,TGTGCCAGCAGCTTACGAGGGGAAACCGGGGAGCTGTTTTTT
-,TRBJ1-1,TRBV6-5,-,CASSQTRLYTEAFF,TGTGCCAGCAGCCAGACACGGCTCTACACTGAAGCTTTCTTT
-,TRBJ1-1,TRBV27,-,CASSGGSPNTEAFF,TGTGCCAGCAGTGGGGGGAGCCCGAACACTGAAGCTTTCTTT
-,TRBJ1-5,TRBV9,-,CASSDGWANQPQHF,TGTGCCAGCAGCGATGGATGGGCCAATCAGCCCCAGCATTTT
-,TRBJ2-7,TRBV13,-,CASSSGGYEQYF,TGTGCCAGCAGCTCTGGGGGCTACGAGCAGTACTTC
TRBD2,TRBJ2-3,TRBV7-9,-,CASSRGGSTDTQYF,TGTGCCAGCAGCCGCGGGGGTAGCACAGATACGCAGTATTTT
-,TRBJ2-1,TRBV19,-,CASSGRLIANYNEQFF,TGTGCCAGTAGTGGGCGGTTGATAGCGAACTACAATGAGCAGTTCTTC
TRBD2,TRBJ2-7,TRBV27,-,CASSLVGRAYGTYEQYF,TGTGCCAGCAGTTTAGTCGGGAGGGCCTATGGCACCTACGAGCAGTACTTC
TRBD2,TRBJ2-7,TRBV28,-,CASSLGRADYEQYF,TGTGCCAGCTCCCTCGGGAGGGCTGACTACGAGCAGTACTTC
-,TRBJ2-5,TRBV5-8,-,CASSLRDQETQYF,TGTGCCAGCAGCTTACGGGACCAAGAGACCCAGTACTTC
-,TRBJ2-7,TRBV11-3,-,CASSLWTGVEYEQYF,TGTGCCAGCAGCTTATGGACGGGAGTTGAGTACGAGCAGTACTTC
-,TRBJ2-2,TRBV27,-,CASSSTKTGELFF,TGTGCCAGCAGTAGTACGAAAACGGGGGAGCTGTTTTTT
TRBD2,TRBJ2-1,TRBV6-5,once,CASSYREAYNEQFF,TGTGCCAGCAGTTATCGGGAGGCCTACAATGAGCAGTTCTTC
-,TRBJ2-7,TRBV9,-,CASSMTDNYEQYF,TGTGCCAGCAGCATGACAGACAACTACGAGCAGTACTTC
-,TRBJ1-1,TRBV4-1,-,CASSQGWVAMNTEAFF,TGCGCCAGCAGCCAAGGCTGGGTAGCTATGAACACTGAAGCTTTCTTT
-,TRBJ2-7,TRBV9,once,CASSVGGTASSYEQYF,TGTGCCAGCAGCGTAGGGGGGACTGCAAGCTCCTACGAGCAGTACTTC
-,TRBJ2-1,TRBV11-2,-,CASSSQGGYNEQFF,TGTGCCAGCAGCTCCCAGGGGGGGTACAATGAGCAGTTCTTC
-,TRBJ2-7,TRBV7-9,-,CASSFQYEQYF,TGTGCCAGCAGCTTTCAATACGAGCAGTACTTC
-,TRBJ1-2,TRBV7-9,-,CASSPSTHYGYTF,TGTGCCAGCAGCCCCTCAACACACTATGGCTACACCTTC
TRBD2,TRBJ2-2,TRBV12-5,-,CASGWTLAGETGELFF,TGTGCTAGTGGTTGGACACTAGCGGGAGAGACCGGGGAGCTGTTTTTT
-,TRBJ2-1,TRBV28,-,CASSLQGYNEQFF,TGTGCCAGCAGTTTACAGGGATACAATGAGCAGTTCTTC
TRBD1,TRBJ1-1,TRBV19,-,CASSIGQGRTEAFF,TGTGCCAGTAGTATCGGACAGGGTAGGACTGAAGCTTTCTTT
-,TRBJ2-3,TRBV10-2,-,CASSEAGGLRTDTQYF,TGCGCCAGCAGTGAGGCAGGAGGCCTTCGCACAGATACGCAGTATTTT
TRBD1,TRBJ2-7,TRBV6-5,once,CASGTGPSYEQYF,TGTGCCAGCGGGACAGGGCCTTCCTACGAGCAGTACTTC
-,TRBJ2-3,TRBV21-1,-,CASSKGRTSGLPDTQYF,TGTGCCAGCAGCAAAGGGCGGACTAGCGGCCTCCCAGATACGCAGTATTTT
-,TRBJ2-7,TRBV27,-,CASSLYSQGNTYEQYF,TGTGCCAGCAGTTTATACTCGCAGGGGAACACCTACGAGCAGTACTTC
-,TRBJ1-2,TRBV6-1,-,CATRDLRLYGYTF,TGTGCCACTAGGGATCTTAGGTTATATGGCTACACCTTC
-,TRBJ1-1,TRBV29-1,-,CSVGGRDEDTEAFF,TGCAGCGTGGGGGGAAGGGATGAGGACACTGAAGCTTTCTTT
TRBD2,TRBJ2-5,TRBV7-8,-,CASSPAIGGGRQETQYF,TGTGCCAGCAGCCCCGCCATCGGCGGGGGACGCCAAGAGACCCAGTACTTC
TRBD1,TRBJ2-7,TRBV4-3,-,CASSQRTGGSYEQYF,TGCGCCAGCAGCCAGAGGACAGGGGGCTCCTACGAGCAGTACTTC
TRBD2,TRBJ2-2,TRBV5-6,-,CASSPRLAVGELFF,TGTGCCAGCAGCCCCCGACTAGCGGTCGGGGAGCTGTTTTTT
-,TRBJ1-1,TRBV29-1,-,CSVEDVAGGHPEAFF,TGCAGCGTTGAAGATGTGGCGGGGGGGCACCCTGAAGCTTTCTTT
-,TRBJ1-1,TRBV11-2,-,CASSLESPYVGVGVNTEAFF,TGTGCCAGCAGCTTAGAATCCCCGTATGTTGGGGTAGGGGTGAACACTGAAGCTTTCTTT
-,TRBJ2-5,TRBV6-5,-,CASRDDSGSRETQYF,TGTGCCAGCAGGGATGACTCAGGGTCTCGGGAGACCCAGTACTTC
TRBD1,TRBJ2-5,TRBV4-1,-,CASSQVRGTGFPETQYF,TGCGCCAGCAGCCAAGTTAGGGGGACAGGGTTCCCAGAGACCCAGTACTTC
TRBD2,TRBJ2-1,TRBV9,-,CASSDSGGSYNEQFF,TGTGCCAGCAGCGACAGCGGGGGGTCCTACAATGAGCAGTTCTTC
TRBD1,TRBJ2-7,TRBV5-4,-,CASSLDRGYYEQYF,TGTGCCAGCAGCTTGGACAGGGGCTACTACGAGCAGTACTTC
TRBD1,TRBJ1-3,TRBV13,-,CASATQGAAGNTIYF,TGTGCCAGCGCTACACAGGGGGCCGCTGGAAACACCATATATTTT
-,TRBJ1-3,TRBV5-1,-,CASSSWGEFGNTIYF,TGCGCCAGCAGCTCTTGGGGAGAGTTTGGAAACACCATATATTTT
-,TRBJ2-7,TRBV11-2,-,CASSWQGSYEQYF,TGTGCCAGCAGCTGGCAGGGCTCCTACGAGCAGTACTTC
TRBD1,TRBJ2-7,TRBV5-4,-,CASSWTGSHEQYF,TGTGCCAGCAGCTGGACAGGGAGTCACGAGCAGTACTTC
-,TRBJ2-7,TRBV15,-,CATSSGSMESYEQYF,TGTGCCACCAGCAGCGGGTCGATGGAATCCTACGAGCAGTACTTC
TRBD2,TRBJ2-7,TRBV4-1,-,CASSQTSGPSSYEQYF,TGCGCCAGCAGCCAAACTAGCGGGCCTAGCTCCTACGAGCAGTACTTC
TRBD2,TRBJ2-5,TRBV7-6,-,CASSLFGGEQETQYF,TGTGCCAGCAGCTTATTCGGGGGGGAACAAGAGACCCAGTACTTC
TRBD1,TRBJ2-7,TRBV5-5,-,CASSSGTGSYEQYF,TGTGCCAGCAGCTCGGGGACAGGCTCCTACGAGCAGTACTTC
TRBD1,TRBJ1-5,TRBV19,-,CASSMGDRGHQPQHF,TGTGCCAGTAGTATGGGGGACAGGGGGCATCAGCCCCAGCATTTT
-,TRBJ1-2,TRBV4-3,-,CASSQDLGDGYGYTF,TGCGCCAGCAGCCAAGATCTAGGGGACGGCTATGGCTACACCTTC
-,TRBJ2-7,TRBV6-1,-,CASSEAGVSSYEQYF,TGTGCCAGCAGTGAAGCCGGGGTCAGCTCCTACGAGCAGTACTTC
-,TRBJ2-2,TRBV28,-,CASSLRLNTGELFF,TGTGCCAGCAGTTTACGCCTCAACACCGGGGAGCTGTTTTTT
-,TRBJ2-7,TRBV7-9,-,CASSPPTGEAYEQYF,TGTGCCAGCAGCCCTCCGACAGGCGAGGCCTACGAGCAGTACTTC
-,TRBJ1-2,TRBV4-1,-,CASSQVGGGDGYTF,TGCGCCAGCAGCCAAGTCGGGGGTGGCGACGGCTACACCTTC
TRBD1,TRBJ2-7,TRBV11-2,-,CASSPGQGGSYEQYF,TGTGCCAGCAGCCCAGGACAGGGGGGCTCCTACGAGCAGTACTTC
-,TRBJ1-5,TRBV5-1,-,CASSLGFGGDQPQHF,TGCGCCAGCAGCTTAGGATTCGGGGGGGATCAGCCCCAGCATTTT